This T cell receptor (beta chain) is drawn from a study of blood T cell repertoires in COVID-19. On the study more broadly: Donors in the United States, Italy and Spain gave samples during acute or convalescent COVID-19. T cells, B-cell-depleted T cells, or PBMCs supplied cDNA or gDNA.

Study processing details: Nucleated cell number was recorded as an estimate derived from reference gene primer amplification. Only in-frame clones appear in the TCRdb table, and some are missing; sequencing was by immunoSEQ multiplex PCR. Clone size and V and J calls were adopted from that table, with D and trimming inferred from the DNA. The sample carries some 150,000 clones, roughly 90% recorded once. Germline V gives CDR1 SGDLS, CDR2 YYNGEE. V dropped 2 bases and J dropped 4 bases, with 13 bases sitting between them. The CDR3 loop spans 15 amino acids. Sequencing was carried out using peripheral blood. The origin of this receptor is a man aged 55 to 70 with acute or convalescent COVID-19. The chain joins TRBV9 to TRBJ1-3; possibly TRBD1 for D (6 bases). CDR3 coding DNA: TGTGCCAGCAGCGTTCGGGGGGCCACGGGAAACACCATATATTTT. It is translated as CASSVRGATGNTIYF.